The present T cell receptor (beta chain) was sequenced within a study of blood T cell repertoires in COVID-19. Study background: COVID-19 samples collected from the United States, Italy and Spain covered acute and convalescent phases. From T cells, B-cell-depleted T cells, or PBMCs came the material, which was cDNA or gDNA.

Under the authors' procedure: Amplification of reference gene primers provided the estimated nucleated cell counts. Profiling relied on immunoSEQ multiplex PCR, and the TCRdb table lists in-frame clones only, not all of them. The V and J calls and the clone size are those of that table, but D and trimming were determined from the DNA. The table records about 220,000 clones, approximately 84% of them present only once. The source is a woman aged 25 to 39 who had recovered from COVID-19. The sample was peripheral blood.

This CDR3 reads CASSSHPTGTGEYNEQFF. The CDR3, as DNA: TGTGCCAGCAGCTCCCATCCTACCGGGACTGGAGAATACAATGAGCAGTTCTTC. The rearrangement links TRBV7-3 to TRBJ2-1, with D perhaps TRBD2 (6 bases). The CDR3 runs to 18 residues. CDR1 is SGHTA, CDR2 FQGTGA, per germline. The V end lost 4 bases, the J end lost 4 bases, and 23 bases lay between the germline ends.